A single sample is the source of the 11 T cell receptor beta chains below, sequenced in a study of shared clonotypes between healthy human individuals. Measured with immunoSEQ multiplex PCR; TCRdb has only the in-frame clones, and not every one. The table shows some 790,000 clones, with around 70% occurring only once. The specimen sequenced was memory CD4+ T cells sorted from blood. As for subset: CD45RA-negative fraction. Receptors originate from a woman under 40 in good health.

This clone came up many times. Within the sample, other DNA sequences also encode this same CDR3. The CDR3 DNA reads as TGTGCCAGCTCCCGGGACAGGACCTACGAGCAGTACTTC. This codes for CASSRDRTYEQYF. The rearrangement links TRBV2 to TRBJ2-7, with TRBD1 matching 8 bases. The ends lost 8 bases at V and 2 bases at J; junction bases unmatched: 5. Germline V lookup: CDR1 SNHLY, CDR2 FYNNEI. The CDR3 is made up of 13 amino acids.

The rearrangement uses TRBV28 and TRBJ2-5, with 7 bases lining up with TRBD2. CDR3 length: 15 amino acids. Per germline, CDR1 MDHEN and CDR2 SYDVKM. With 3 bases clipped from V and 3 bases from J, the junction kept 7 bases outside the gene matches. The CDR3 reads CASSFGGGGKETQYF. The CDR3 DNA reads as TGTGCCAGCAGTTTCGGCGGCGGGGGAAAAGAGACCCAGTACTTC.

This clone has a handful of counts. This chain links TRBV6-5 with TRBJ2-5; perhaps TRBD1 as D (6 bases). Looked up from germline, CDR1 is MNHEY and CDR2 is SVGAGI. This CDR3 contains 13 residues. The V end lost 4 bases, the J end lost 3 bases, and 9 bases lay between the germline ends. The CDR3 DNA follows: TGTGCCAGCAGTTTTAGACAGGAAGAGACCCAGTACTTC. It yields the protein CASSFRQEETQYF.

V usage is TRBV5-1 and J usage is TRBJ2-5; D is undetermined. The CDR3 extends over 13 amino acids. V was shortened by 0 bases and J by 3 bases, with 6 bases between the two germline ends. Germline V lookup: CDR1 SGHRS, CDR2 YFSETQ. CDR3 nucleotide sequence: TGCGCCAGCAGCTTGGCAGTTAAAGAGACCCAGTACTTC. It encodes CASSLAVKETQYF.

The rearrangement joins TRBV6-4 to TRBJ2-2; TRBD1 matches at 8 bases. Trimming took 6 bases from V and 3 from J; bases not matched to a gene: 6. The CDR3 totals 15 residues. Germline assignment: CDR1 MRHNA and CDR2 SNTAGT. DNA for the CDR3: TGTGCCAGCAGCCCCAGGGGGCTGGACACCGGGGAGCTGTTTTTT. The encoded protein is CASSPRGLDTGELFF.

V and J are TRBV7-3 and TRBJ2-5; maybe TRBD2 (6 bases). CDR1 and CDR2 (germline): SGHTA, FQGTGA. CDR3 size: 15 residues. V lost 1 base and J 5 bases, leaving 14 bases between the germline ends. This CDR3 reads CASSLIGGSGETQYF. CDR3 nucleotides: TGTGCCAGCAGCTTAATAGGTGGGAGCGGGGAGACCCAGTACTTC.

The chain employs TRBV7-9 and TRBJ2-5; D unclear. Trimming stripped 2 bases from V and 5 bases from J, with 6 bases between. This CDR3 is built from 12 residues. CDR1 is SEHNR, CDR2 FQNEAQ, per germline (reference sequence). The CDR3 nucleotides are TGTGCCAGCAGCTTATGGTCGGAGACCCAGTACTTC. Its translation is CASSLWSETQYF. Variable domain in full (rest from reference TRBV7-9 and TRBJ2-5): DTGVSQNPRHKITKRGQNVTFRCDPISEHNRLYWYRQTLGQGPEFLTYFQNEAQLEKSRLLSDRFSAERPKGSFSTLEIQRTEQGDSAMYLCASSLWSETQYFGPGTRLLVL.

Concerning this clone itself: Other nucleotide sequences from this sample produce the same CDR3. The chain employs TRBV29-1 and TRBJ2-5; TRBD2 is a possible D gene (6 bases). The CDR3 totals 12 residues. Per germline, CDR1 SQVTM and CDR2 ANQGSEA. V lost 7 bases and J 2 bases, leaving 11 bases between the germline ends. The CDR3 here is CSGRGGQETQYF. DNA for the CDR3: TGCAGCGGGAGGGGCGGACAAGAGACCCAGTACTTC.

V is TRBV18 and J is TRBJ1-5; no reliable D call. Germline V gene sequence: CDR1 KGHSH, CDR2 LQKENI. The CDR3 consists of 14 residues. Trimming removed 0 bases at V and 6 bases at J, with 9 bases between. The CDR3 here is CASSPPGWGQPQHF. CDR3 nucleotides: TGTGCCAGCTCACCACCAGGGTGGGGTCAGCCCCAGCATTTT.

The rearrangement uses TRBV2 and TRBJ2-5; D remains unclear. Trimming took off 8 bases at V and 3 bases at J, with 10 bases between the two ends. Germline CDR1 and CDR2: SNHLY and FYNNEI. This CDR3 has 12 residues. The CDR3 loop reads CASGVGKETQYF. CDR3 in DNA: TGTGCCAGCGGGGTAGGGAAAGAGACCCAGTACTTC.

Details on this clone: Different DNA sequences within this sample yield the same CDR3. This chain connects TRBV18 to TRBJ2-5, with a possible D match to TRBD2 (5 bases). Germline CDR1 and CDR2: KGHSH and LQKENI. Trimming took 3 bases from V and 0 from J, leaving 11 bases between them. The CDR3 is 15 amino acids. As DNA, the CDR3 is TGTGCCAGCTCACCCAGGACTGCCTACCAAGAGACCCAGTACTTC. It encodes CASSPRTAYQETQYF. The full variable domain, with the rest looked up from reference TRBV18 and TRBJ2-5, is NAGVMQNPRHLVRRRGQEARLRCSPMKGHSHVYWYRQLPEEGLKFMVYLQKENIIDESGMPKERFSAEFPKEGPSILRIQQVVRGDSAAYFCASSPRTAYQETQYFGPGTRLLVL.